This TCR beta chain was profiled in a study of immune evolution from preneoplasia to lung adenocarcinoma. Patient tissue came from resections in Japan or China, 2014–2017. Assay: immunoSEQ multiplex PCR; the TCRdb copy retains only in-frame clones and omits some. The sample holds about 4,700 clones, around 82% seen once. The sequenced material came from FFPE lung adenocarcinoma in situ tissue. This TCR was sampled from a person aged 65-85 years with lung adenocarcinoma.

In nucleotides, the CDR3 is TGTGCCAGCAGGCAGGTGGGTGCGCTGGGGGATACGCAGTATTTT. Amino acids: CASRQVGALGDTQYF. The chain is built from TRBV27 and TRBJ2-3; D is unresolved. The CDR3 loop spans 15 amino acids. The V gene lost 6 bases and the J gene lost 6 bases, with 19 bases spanning the gap. Germline V gives CDR1 MNHEY, CDR2 SMNVEV (reference sequence).